A single sample gave rise to the 7 T cell receptor beta chains below, sequenced in a study of cytomegalovirus exposure and HLA in healthy donors. The PCR employed 60 Vbeta primers together with 13 Jbeta primers. Data came from immunoSEQ multiplex PCR; TCRdb stores just in-frame clones and leaves some out. Here the sample spans some 150,000 clones, more than 70% being singletons. What was sequenced was PBMCs. The origin of the receptors is a woman in her forties or fifties in good health and CMV-seronegative.

The chain is built from TRBV23-1 and TRBJ2-1; D is perhaps TRBD1 (6 bases). TRBV23-1 is placed among ORFs of uncertain function. The ends were cut back, 7 bases at V and 8 bases at J, with 21 bases in the middle. The length of the CDR3 is 15 residues. This chain's CDR3 is CASIGLRTGSYEQFF. Here the CDR3 DNA reads TGCGCCAGCATAGGTTTGAGAACAGGGAGCTATGAGCAGTTCTTC.

This sequence joins TRBV5-1 and TRBJ2-5, with D maybe TRBD1 (7 bases). CDR3 size: 14 residues. Deletions cut 3 bases from V and 2 bases from J, with 11 bases between. CDR1 and CDR2 (germline): SGHRS, YFSETQ. The CDR3 DNA reads as TGCGCCAGCAGCTCAGGGGGGCGACAAGAGACCCAGTACTTC. Its translation is CASSSGGRQETQYF.

This rearrangement joins TRBV10-3 to TRBJ1-2, with D unresolved. V shed 3 bases and J shed 8 bases, with 10 bases lying between them. Germline V gene sequence: CDR1 ENHRY, CDR2 SYGVKD. The CDR3 spans 12 residues. The CDR3 reads CAISETPRGYTF. As DNA, the CDR3 is TGTGCCATCAGTGAAACCCCGCGGGGCTACACCTTC.

This clone was seen a single time. The J gene is TRBJ2-1, the V gene TRBV2, with 9 bases aligning to TRBD1. V gave up 6 bases and J gave up 8 bases; unmatched junction bases: 2. The CDR3 consists of 12 residues. Per the germline V gene, CDR1 is SNHLY and CDR2 is FYNNEI. Here the CDR3 reads CASSTGGYEQFF. CDR3 bases: TGTGCCAGCAGCACAGGGGGCTATGAGCAGTTCTTC.

V gene TRBV6-4 combines with J gene TRBJ2-2; D ambiguous. This CDR3 has 14 residues. The germline V gene has CDR1 MRHNA and CDR2 SNTAGT. Between the trimmed V and J ends, which lost 5 bases and 0 bases, there was a span of 7 bases. The CDR3 protein is CASSPQANTGELFF. In nucleotides, the CDR3 is TGTGCCAGCAGTCCCCAGGCGAACACCGGGGAGCTGTTTTTT.

V gene TRBV2 combines with J gene TRBJ2-1; unclear D gene. The CDR3 runs to 16 residues. With 2 bases removed from V and 3 bases from J, the gap between germline ends came to 14 bases. Per the germline V gene, CDR1 is SNHLY and CDR2 is FYNNEI. CDR3 sequence (DNA): TGTGCCAGCAGTGAAATGTTGTCACTTAACTACAATGAGCAGTTCTTC. This gives the protein CASSEMLSLNYNEQFF.

This clone was detected a few times. The chain couples TRBV7-9 to TRBJ1-3, with 7 positions matching TRBD1. This CDR3 has 12 amino acids. CDR1 and CDR2 (germline): SEHNR, FQNEAQ (reference sequence). With 5 bases clipped from V and 11 bases from J, the junction kept 6 bases outside the gene matches. The CDR3 loop is CASSPQGQSIYF. In DNA form, the CDR3 reads TGTGCCAGCAGCCCCCAGGGACAGTCCATATATTTT.